This T cell receptor (beta chain) appears in the sequencing data of a study of blood T cell repertoires in acute mononucleosis (dated by TCRdb to 2019 to 2021). Background for the entire study: Acute-phase samples, which represented the primary response, were collected within 2 weeks of symptom onset. In the acute phase, YVL-BR-specific cells accounted for a mean of approximately 2.1% of blood CD8 T cells, and GLC-BM-specific cells for a mean of about 1.1%. A mean blood EBV load of 3.8 log10 genome copies per million B cells was observed during acute infection, and a mean blood EBV load of 2.5 to 3 was observed at convalescence. What the work shows at the level of the full study, not this receptor alone: The cohort comprised only a few donors, so group averages rested on very few individuals. Just 8.5% to 9% of the unique acute clonotypes remained in convalescence, but these persisting clonotypes accounted for most of the response, and new, diverse de novo clonotypes seemingly replaced the other acute clonotypes. Both chains appeared to be involved in GLC-BM selection, with public TCRbeta motifs on BV14-BJ2 and BV20-BJ1 being observed alongside a TCRalpha motif on AV5-AJ31. Because only a fraction of each donor's blood was analyzed, sampling error might partly explain the low overlap between acute and convalescent clonotypes.

For TCR profiling, total RNA from no fewer than 9,500 sorted tetramer+ CD8 T cells was reverse transcribed into cDNA. PCR amplification of CDR3 regions used primers annealing to V and J regions and added unique molecular identifiers so that templates could be tracked. TCRalpha and TCRbeta chains were profiled using the immunoSEQ platform, including its sequencing and error-correction standards. In the authors' own workflow: Clonal copy numbers were corrected for sequencing and PCR errors, and IMGT conventions were followed to define CDR3s. Analysis was restricted to productive rearrangements and was performed with immunoSEQ Analyzer versions 2.0 and 3.0, and gene-pairing frequencies were further processed in Microsoft Excel. Circos plots were used to display V-J pairings, and MEME together with a custom motifSearch program was used to find CDR3 motifs. The probability of generation of TCR sequences was calculated using the OLGA algorithm. Clonotypes seen at both visits were called persistent; those seen only acutely were nonpersistent; those seen only at convalescence were de novo. A public TCR was defined as an amino acid clonotype used by more than one donor. What TCRdb holds here is the immuneACCESS table cut down to in-frame rearrangements. Part of the clones is not present; checked against another copy, under half of the missing clones reflect an unresolved V gene, and the others are unexplained. V, J and clone size are taken as reported in that table, and D and trimming were inferred from the DNA itself. Counted in this sample were under 3,000 clones; about two thirds of them appeared once. 40% to 55% of the sample is taken by the ten largest.

Of note for this clone: Base qualities are not recorded, but no much larger clone differs from it by a single base.

The CDR3, from cysteine to phenylalanine, totals 14 residues. The kept DNA is CDR3 alone, 42 bases in frame from the first base. From a lookup of the germline V gene, CDR1 and CDR2 are SGHDT and YYEEEE. Trimmed from V: 4 bases; trimmed from J: 4 bases; junction bases lacking a gene match: 6. According to the study, the label for this sample's time point signals: acute infectious mononucleosis, at clinical presentation within 2 weeks of symptom onset (visit 1). The study tracked CD8 T cell responses to two immunodominant EBV epitopes, BRLF1 109 (YVL-BR) and BMLF1 280 (GLC-BM), over primary infection. A positive serum heterophile antibody test together with EBV viral capsid antigen-specific IgM pointed to primary EBV infection. Total CD8 T cells were first enriched from PBMCs by magnetic positive selection (MACS). A FACSAria III was used to sort live CD3+ CD8+ tetramer+ cells to over 90% purity. A PE-conjugated tetramer loaded with the BMLF1 280-288 peptide was used for cell sorting. TCR repertoires of EBV epitope-specific CD8 T cells were deep-sequenced directly ex vivo after tetramer sorting, at acute infection and at convalescence. The donors were a few individuals between 18 and 29 years old who had clinical acute infectious mononucleosis along with laboratory evidence of primary EBV infection. Heparinized peripheral blood was drawn at clinical presentation with mononucleosis symptoms and again about 6 months later. Ficoll-Paque density gradient centrifugation was used to isolate PBMCs.

Sequencing used EBV GLC epitope tetramer+ CD8+ T cells sorted from PBMCs, obtained during acute infectious mononucleosis. The meaning of the sample's cell subset or site label: CD8 T cells binding tetramer with EBV BMLF1 280-288 peptide (GLC-BM). The chain is encoded by TRBV5-6 joined to TRBJ2-3; 7 nucleotides in the junction match TRBD2. The source is a woman younger than 35 with infectious mononucleosis caused by EBV. CDR3 loop: CASSGLEFPDTQYF. Read as DNA, the sequence is TGTGCCAGCAGCGGACTAGAGTTCCCAGATACGCAGTATTTT. Where the CDR3 stops, the reference TRBV5-6 and TRBJ2-3 genes take over; the full variable domain is DAGVTQSPTHLIKTRGQQVTLRCSPKSGHDTVSWYQQALGQGPQFIFQYYEEEERQRGNFPDRFSGHQFPNYSSELNVNALLLGDSALYLCASSGLEFPDTQYFGPGTRLTVL.